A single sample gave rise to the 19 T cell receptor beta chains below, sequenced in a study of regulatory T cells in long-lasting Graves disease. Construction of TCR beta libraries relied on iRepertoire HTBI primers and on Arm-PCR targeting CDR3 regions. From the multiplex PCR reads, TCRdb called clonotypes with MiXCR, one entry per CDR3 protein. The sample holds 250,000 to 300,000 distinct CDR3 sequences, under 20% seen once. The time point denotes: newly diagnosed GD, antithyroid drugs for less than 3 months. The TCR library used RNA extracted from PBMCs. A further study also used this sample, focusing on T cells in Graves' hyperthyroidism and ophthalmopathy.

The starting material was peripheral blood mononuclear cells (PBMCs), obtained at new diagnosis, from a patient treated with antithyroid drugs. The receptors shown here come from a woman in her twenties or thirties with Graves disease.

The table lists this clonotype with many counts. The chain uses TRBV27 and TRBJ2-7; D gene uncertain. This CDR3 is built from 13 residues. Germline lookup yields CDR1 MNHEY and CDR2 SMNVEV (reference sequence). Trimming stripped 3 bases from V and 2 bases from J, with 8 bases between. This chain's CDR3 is CASSLRRTYEQYF. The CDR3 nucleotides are TGTGCCAGCAGTTTGCGGCGTACCTACGAGCAGTACTTC.

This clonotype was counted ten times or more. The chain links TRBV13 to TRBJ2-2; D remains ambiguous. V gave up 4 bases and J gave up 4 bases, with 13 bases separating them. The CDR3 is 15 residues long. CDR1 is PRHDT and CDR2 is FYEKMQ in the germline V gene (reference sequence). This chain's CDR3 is CASSSLTPGTGELFF. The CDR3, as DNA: TGTGCCAGCAGCTCGCTTACACCAGGCACCGGGGAGCTGTTTTTT.

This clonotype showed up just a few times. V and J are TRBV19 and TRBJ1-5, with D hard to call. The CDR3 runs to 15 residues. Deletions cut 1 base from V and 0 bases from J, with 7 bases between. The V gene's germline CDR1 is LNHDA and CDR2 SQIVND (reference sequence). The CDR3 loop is CASSIGPYSNQPQHF. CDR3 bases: TGTGCCAGTAGTATAGGTCCTTATAGCAATCAGCCCCAGCATTTT.

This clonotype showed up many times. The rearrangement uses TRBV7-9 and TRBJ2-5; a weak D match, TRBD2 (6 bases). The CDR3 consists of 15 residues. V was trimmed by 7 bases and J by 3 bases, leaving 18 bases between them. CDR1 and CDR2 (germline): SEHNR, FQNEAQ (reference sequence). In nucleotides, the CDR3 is TGTGCCAGCACCTCCGCGATGGGAGGAAAAGAGACCCAGTACTTC. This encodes CASTSAMGGKETQYF.

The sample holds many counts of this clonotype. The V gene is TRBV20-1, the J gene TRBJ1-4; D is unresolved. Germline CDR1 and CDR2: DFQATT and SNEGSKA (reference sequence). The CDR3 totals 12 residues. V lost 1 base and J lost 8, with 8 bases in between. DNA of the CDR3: TGCAGTGCTAGAGTGAAAGGGGAAAAACTGTTTTTT. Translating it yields CSARVKGEKLFF.

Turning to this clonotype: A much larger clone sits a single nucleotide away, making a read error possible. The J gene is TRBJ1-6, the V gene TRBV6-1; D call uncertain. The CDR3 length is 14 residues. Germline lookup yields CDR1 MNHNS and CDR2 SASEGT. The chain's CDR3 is CANSEARKNSPLHF. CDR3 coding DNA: TGTGCCAACAGTGAAGCCAGGAAAAATTCACCCCTCCACTTT.

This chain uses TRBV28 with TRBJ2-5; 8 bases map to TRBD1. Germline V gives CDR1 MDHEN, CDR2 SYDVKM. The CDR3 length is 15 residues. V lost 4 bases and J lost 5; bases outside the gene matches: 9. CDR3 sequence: CASSSTGGYGETQYF. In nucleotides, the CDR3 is TGTGCCAGCAGTTCCACAGGGGGGTATGGGGAGACCCAGTACTTC.

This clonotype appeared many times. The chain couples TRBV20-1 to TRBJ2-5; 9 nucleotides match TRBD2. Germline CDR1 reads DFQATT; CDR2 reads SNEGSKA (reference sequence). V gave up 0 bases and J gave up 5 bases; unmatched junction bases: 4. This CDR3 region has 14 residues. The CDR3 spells CSARDLAGFETQYF. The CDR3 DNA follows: TGCAGTGCTAGAGATCTAGCGGGGTTTGAGACCCAGTACTTC.

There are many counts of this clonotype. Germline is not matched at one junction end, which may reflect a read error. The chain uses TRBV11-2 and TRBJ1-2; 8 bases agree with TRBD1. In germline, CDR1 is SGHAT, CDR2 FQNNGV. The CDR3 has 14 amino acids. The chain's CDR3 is CTSSLRTGRFGYTF. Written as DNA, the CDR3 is TGTACCAGCAGCCTCCGGACAGGGAGGTTTGGCTACACCTTC.

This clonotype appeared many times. The CDR3 bases are TGTGCCAGCAGCTCCCGACAGGGGGATATTACTAGCACAGATACGCAGTATTTT. Translating it yields CASSSRQGDITSTDTQYF. The J gene is TRBJ2-3, the V gene TRBV7-9, with 9 nucleotides matching TRBD1. This CDR3 contains 18 residues. Germline V lookup: CDR1 SEHNR, CDR2 FQNEAQ (reference sequence). J was trimmed by 0 bases and V by 4 bases; bases with no gene match: 11.

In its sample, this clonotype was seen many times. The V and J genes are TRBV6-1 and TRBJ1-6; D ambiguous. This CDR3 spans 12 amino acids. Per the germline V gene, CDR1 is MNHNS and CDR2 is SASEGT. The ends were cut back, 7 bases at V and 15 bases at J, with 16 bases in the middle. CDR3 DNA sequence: TGTGCCAGCACCACACGGCACGAGGACCTCCACTTT. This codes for CASTTRHEDLHF.

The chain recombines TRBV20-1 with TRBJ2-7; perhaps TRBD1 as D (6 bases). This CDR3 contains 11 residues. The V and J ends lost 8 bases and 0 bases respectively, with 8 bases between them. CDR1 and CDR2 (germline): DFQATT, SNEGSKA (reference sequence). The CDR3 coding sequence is TGCAGTACAGGGCTCTCCTACGAGCAGTACTTC. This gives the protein CSTGLSYEQYF.

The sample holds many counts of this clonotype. Here the CDR3 reads CASSISVGRGSEAFF. CDR3 bases: TGTGCCAGTAGTATCTCCGTCGGAAGGGGCTCTGAAGCTTTCTTT. The chain combines TRBV19 with TRBJ1-1, with D perhaps TRBD1 (5 bases). Trimming cost V 3 bases and J 6 bases, with 17 bases left between them. The CDR3 runs 15 residues. Looked up from germline, CDR1 is LNHDA and CDR2 is SQIVND (reference sequence).

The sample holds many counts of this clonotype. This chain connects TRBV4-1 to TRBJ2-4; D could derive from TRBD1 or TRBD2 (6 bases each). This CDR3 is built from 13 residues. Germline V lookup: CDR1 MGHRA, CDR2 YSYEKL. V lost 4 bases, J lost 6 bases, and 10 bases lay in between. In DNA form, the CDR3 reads TGCGCCAGCAGCCTTGGAGGGGGAAACATTCAGTACTTC. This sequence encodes CASSLGGGNIQYF.

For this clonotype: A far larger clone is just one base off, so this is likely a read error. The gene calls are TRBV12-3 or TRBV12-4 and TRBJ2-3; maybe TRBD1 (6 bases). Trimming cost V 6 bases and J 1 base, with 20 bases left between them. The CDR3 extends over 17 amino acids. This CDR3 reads CASSSTGLGARTDTQYF. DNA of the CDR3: TGTGCCAGCAGCTCGACCGGGTTGGGGGCCCGCACAGATACGCAGTATTTT.

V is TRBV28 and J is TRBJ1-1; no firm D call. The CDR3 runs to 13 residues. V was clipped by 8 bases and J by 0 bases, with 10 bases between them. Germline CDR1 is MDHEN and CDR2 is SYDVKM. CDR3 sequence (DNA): TGTGCCAGCTGGAGAGGCCTGAACACTGAAGCTTTCTTT. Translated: CASWRGLNTEAFF. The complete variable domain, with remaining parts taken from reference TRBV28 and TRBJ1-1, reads DVKVTQSSRYLVKRTGEKVFLECVQDMDHENMFWYRQDPGLGLRLIYFSYDVKMKEKGDIPEGYSVSREKKERFSLILESASTNQTSMYLCASWRGLNTEAFFGQGTRLTVV.

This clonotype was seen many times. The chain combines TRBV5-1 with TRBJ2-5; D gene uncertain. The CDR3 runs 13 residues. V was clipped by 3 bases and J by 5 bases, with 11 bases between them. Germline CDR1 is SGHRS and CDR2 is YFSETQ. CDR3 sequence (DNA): TGCGCCAGCAGCTCCGGGCCAGACGAGACCCAGTACTTC. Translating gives CASSSGPDETQYF. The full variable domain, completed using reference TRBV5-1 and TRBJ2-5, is KAGVTQTPRYLIKTRGQQVTLSCSPISGHRSVSWYQQTPGQGLQFLFEYFSETQRNKGNFPGRFSGRQFSNSRSEMNVSTLELGDSALYLCASSSGPDETQYFGPGTRLLVL.

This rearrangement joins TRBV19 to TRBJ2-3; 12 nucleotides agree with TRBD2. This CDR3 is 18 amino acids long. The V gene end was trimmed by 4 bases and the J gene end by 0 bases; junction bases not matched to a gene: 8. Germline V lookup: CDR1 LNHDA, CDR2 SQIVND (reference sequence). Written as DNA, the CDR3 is TGTGCCAGTAGTAATCTAGCGGGGGGGCGTTCTAGCACAGATACGCAGTATTTT. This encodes CASSNLAGGRSSTDTQYF.

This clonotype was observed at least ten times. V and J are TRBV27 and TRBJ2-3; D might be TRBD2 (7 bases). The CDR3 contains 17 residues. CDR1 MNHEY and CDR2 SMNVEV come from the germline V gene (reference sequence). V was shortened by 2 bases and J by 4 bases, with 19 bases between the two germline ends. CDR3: CASSLAAGASFADTQYF. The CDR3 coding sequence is TGTGCCAGCAGTTTAGCCGCGGGGGCGTCCTTCGCAGATACGCAGTATTTT.